Below, 14 T cell receptor beta chains from the same sample are listed, as sequenced in a study of cytomegalovirus exposure and HLA in healthy donors. PCR primers comprised 60 Vbeta and 13 Jbeta primers. Clones were sequenced by immunoSEQ multiplex PCR, and TCRdb holds only the in-frame ones, with some missing. The table records 99,000 or so clones, about four fifths of them present only once. Sequencing input: PBMCs. The receptors originated from a young man in good health and CMV-seronegative.

The chain employs TRBV19 and TRBJ1-1, with 8 bases aligning to TRBD1. Germline trimming cut 4 bases from V and 7 bases from J; bases unmatched to any gene: 11. Germline V gene lookup returns CDR1 LNHDA and CDR2 SQIVND (reference sequence). The CDR3 sequence is 15 residues long. The CDR3 coding sequence is TGTGCCAGTAGTAGAAGAGGACAGGGTATGAATGAAGCTTTCTTT. This sequence encodes CASSRRGQGMNEAFF.

The chain couples TRBV5-3 to TRBJ1-4; D gene uncertain. TRBV5-3 is assigned to the ORF class and has an uncertain function. V dropped 0 bases and J dropped 8 bases, with 14 bases sitting between them. The CDR3 runs to 15 residues. CDR3 residues: CARSLETHSREKLFF. The CDR3 DNA sequence: TGTGCCAGAAGCTTGGAGACCCACTCGAGGGAAAAACTGTTTTTT.

The chain is built from TRBV5-4 and TRBJ2-3; D gene ambiguous. The V gene lost 0 bases and the J gene lost 1 base, with 6 bases spanning the gap. Germline CDR1 and CDR2: SGHNT and YYREEE (reference sequence). CDR3 length equals 14 residues. The CDR3 nucleotides read TGTGCCAGCAGCTTGGACAGAGGCACAGATACGCAGTATTTT. Protein product: CASSLDRGTDTQYF.

The chain carries TRBV21-1 and TRBJ2-2; TRBD1 reflects the table's D call only, with no check against the DNA. TRBV21-1 is reported as a pseudogene. The CDR3 spans 16 residues. CDR3 region: CASSKFGQTNTGELFF. The CDR3 bases are TGTGCCAGCAGCAAGTTTGGACAGACAAACACCGGGGAGCTGTTTTTT.

This chain connects TRBV11-3 to TRBJ2-3; 8 bases are a match to TRBD1. The CDR3 extends over 15 amino acids. CDR1 and CDR2 (germline): SGHNT, YENEEA. V shed 5 bases, J shed 3 bases, and the junction held 7 bases outside the gene matches. CDR3 protein: CASSPRTGRTDTQYF. CDR3 DNA sequence: TGTGCCAGCAGCCCCCGGACAGGGAGAACAGATACGCAGTATTTT.

The chain uses TRBV7-8 and TRBJ1-2; 10 nucleotides align to TRBD1. The CDR3 contains 14 residues. The V gene end was trimmed by 4 bases and the J gene end by 8 bases; junction bases not matched to a gene: 7. CDR1 and CDR2 (germline): SGHVS, FQNEAQ. CDR3 loop: CASSSTTGGRGYTF. The CDR3 nucleotides are TGTGCCAGCAGCTCGACGACAGGGGGCAGGGGCTACACCTTC.

This chain connects TRBV14 to TRBJ2-1; D is possibly TRBD1 (6 bases). The germline gives CDR1 SGHDN, CDR2 FVKESK. Trimming removed 6 bases from V and 3 bases from J, with 9 bases in between. CDR3 size: 13 residues. The CDR3 region has the DNA TGTGCCAGCAGACAGGGAAACTACAATGAGCAGTTCTTC. This sequence encodes CASRQGNYNEQFF.

This clone was seen only once. J is TRBJ2-7 and V is TRBV7-2; D is undetermined. This CDR3 has 11 amino acids. The ends were cut back, 3 bases at V and 3 bases at J, with 3 bases in the middle. Germline CDR1 is SGHTA and CDR2 is FQGNSA. CDR3 residues: CASSFNYEQYF. Written as DNA, the CDR3 is TGTGCCAGCAGCTTCAACTACGAGCAGTACTTC.

The chain employs TRBV14 and TRBJ1-1; TRBD1 might be the D (5 bases). Per germline, CDR1 SGHDN and CDR2 FVKESK. This CDR3 has 16 residues. The V end was cut by 0 bases, the J end by 0 bases, with 11 bases between. The CDR3 loop reads CASSQELIGVNTEAFF. Written as DNA, the CDR3 is TGTGCCAGCAGCCAAGAATTAATAGGGGTGAACACTGAAGCTTTCTTT.

The chain has TRBV9 and TRBJ2-7; 10 positions agree with TRBD2. Germline V gene sequence: CDR1 SGDLS, CDR2 YYNGEE. The CDR3 has 16 residues. Unmatched junction bases numbered 3, after V lost 0 bases and J lost 0 bases. CDR3 sequence: CASSVDPSGSSYEQYF. In nucleotides, the CDR3 is TGTGCCAGCAGCGTAGATCCTAGCGGGAGCTCCTACGAGCAGTACTTC.

As DNA, the CDR3 is TGTGCCAGCAGCGGCGAATTGATCGGGGAGACCCAGTACTTC. Amino acids: CASSGELIGETQYF. The chain uses TRBV7-2 and TRBJ2-5; unclear D gene. Per the germline V gene, CDR1 is SGHTA and CDR2 is FQGNSA. The CDR3 spans 14 residues. V was cut by 5 bases and J by 5 bases, with 15 bases left in between.

This clone was seen a few times. The rearrangement links TRBV4-1 to TRBJ2-6; possible D gene TRBD1, 5 bases. Germline V gene data show CDR1 as MGHRA and CDR2 as YSYEKL. V lost 4 bases and J 9 bases, leaving 13 bases between the germline ends. CDR3 length: 14 amino acids. In DNA, the CDR3 is TGCGCCAGCAGCCCCCGGACAAGGGACAACGTCCTGACTTTC. Its protein product is CASSPRTRDNVLTF.

The V and J genes are TRBV5-5 and TRBJ1-5; TRBD1 matches at 7 bases. There are 17 residues in the CDR3. Losses at the gene ends were 2 bases for V and 3 bases for J; bases not matched to a gene: 11. In germline, CDR1 is SGHKS, CDR2 YYEKEE (reference sequence). The CDR3 nucleotides read TGTGCCAGCAGCTTAGTCTCGCCGGACAGGAACAATCAGCCCCAGCATTTT. The encoded protein is CASSLVSPDRNNQPQHF.

This clone is categorized as medium-sized (0.01 to 0.1%). The rearrangement joins TRBV18 to TRBJ2-5; no clear D gene. The CDR3 totals 16 residues. Germline V gene sequence: CDR1 KGHSH, CDR2 LQKENI. V shed 5 bases and J shed 2 bases, with 18 bases lying between them. The CDR3 sequence: CASSVRFGQAQETQYF. CDR3 nucleotide sequence: TGTGCCAGCTCAGTACGATTTGGGCAGGCACAAGAGACCCAGTACTTC.